Ten or more counts support the clone carrying this T cell receptor (beta chain). Its antigen is as yet unknown. Study outcomes and limitations: Tumor memory CD4+ T cell TCR gene usage clustered with blood and lymph node memory CD4+ cells and lymph node naive CD4+ cells. Whole repertoires were not studied in the larger cohort, only one V-J beta rearrangement. Tumor-infiltrating Treg TCR alpha and beta sequences overlapped most with tumor naive CD4+ T cells, then blood naive.

Tregs were sorted as CD4+CD25+CD127-/low cells. Full-length variable regions came from constant-region reverse primers plus semi-nested Nested Universal Primer A PCR. TCRdb reprocessed the 5' RACE reads via MiXCR and lists one record per CDR3 protein. Here the sample spans about 40,000 distinct CDR3 sequences, approximately 23% being singletons. V lost 8 bases and J 4 bases, leaving 13 bases between the germline ends. This CDR3 has 13 amino acids. Germline lookup yields CDR1 MNHEY and CDR2 SMNVEV (reference sequence). The origin of this receptor is a female donor with breast cancer. This sequence joins TRBV27 and TRBJ2-3, with a weak D call TRBD2 (5 bases). The sequencing sample was made of Tregs sorted from a lymph node. The CDR3: CASSRLTADTQYF. CDR3 DNA sequence: TGTGCCAGCTCGAGACTAACGGCAGATACGCAGTATTTT.